The rows below give T cell receptor beta chains drawn from one sample of a study of blood T cell repertoires in COVID-19. This table comes from immunoSEQ multiplex PCR, and its TCRdb copy is limited to in-frame clones, with some not included. The sample has 37,000 or so clones; 88% are singletons. The sample taken for sequencing was peripheral blood. The receptors originated from a man aged 55 to 70 with active COVID-19. Each CDR3 is given with its conserved first and last residue. The order of the fields is J gene, CDR3 length, V gene, clone size, D gene, CDR3 protein, CDR3 DNA. A D gene is named only where the DNA matches it firmly. The listing skips clone size in some rows; elsewhere it reads once, few, many or a size class.

>TRBJ2-3|15|TRBV7-9|once|NA
CASSFRGDSTDTQYF
TGTGCCAGCAGCTTTAGGGGCGACAGCACAGATACGCAGTATTTT
>TRBJ2-2|17|TRBV7-3|NA|NA
CASSLSWGGSGTGELFF
TGTGCCAGCAGCTTAAGTTGGGGTGGGAGTGGCACCGGGGAGCTGTTTTTT
>TRBJ1-2|13|TRBV19|few|TRBD1
CASSYRGSYGYTF
TGTGCCAGTAGTTACAGGGGAAGCTATGGCTACACCTTC
>TRBJ1-1|13|TRBV7-3|once|NA
CASSLQENTEAFF
TGTGCCAGCAGCTTACAGGAAAACACTGAAGCTTTCTTT
>TRBJ2-7|16|TRBV5-4|NA|NA
CASSSHMSESAYEQYF
TGTGCCAGCAGCTCCCATATGTCCGAATCAGCCTACGAGCAGTACTTC
>TRBJ2-5|14|TRBV10-3|once|NA
CAISDSSSQETQYF
TGTGCCATCAGTGACTCTAGTAGCCAAGAGACCCAGTACTTC
>TRBJ2-5|15|TRBV9|NA|TRBD2
CASSGPTSAQETQYF
TGTGCCAGCAGCGGACCAACTAGCGCCCAAGAGACCCAGTACTTC
>TRBJ2-7|14|TRBV29-1|NA|TRBD1
CSCVSGTGGDEQYF
TGCAGCTGCGTATCCGGGACAGGGGGCGACGAGCAGTACTTC
>TRBJ2-1|16|TRBV5-1|NA|TRBD2
CASSLSTAGVGNEQFF
TGCGCCAGCAGCTTGAGTACGGCGGGAGTGGGCAATGAGCAGTTCTTC
>TRBJ1-2|13|TRBV5-6|NA|NA
CASSPGVLGGYTF
TGTGCCAGCAGCCCGGGGGTCTTGGGTGGCTACACCTTC
>TRBJ1-1|13|TRBV12-3/TRBV12-4|few|TRBD1
CASSPGQGTEAFF
TGTGCCAGCAGTCCCGGACAGGGCACTGAAGCTTTCTTT
>TRBJ2-2|14|TRBV27|NA|NA
CASSLRQNTGELFF
TGTGCCAGCAGTTTGAGGCAGAACACCGGGGAGCTGTTTTTT
>TRBJ2-5|15|TRBV5-4|NA|TRBD2
CASSSGLAVQETQYF
TGTGCCAGCAGCTCGGGACTAGCGGTACAAGAGACCCAGTACTTC
>TRBJ1-3|14|TRBV7-2|NA|NA
CASSLRRGGNTIYF
TGTGCCAGCAGCTTACGCAGGGGCGGAAACACCATATATTTT
>TRBJ2-3|16|TRBV3-1/TRBV3-2|NA|TRBD2
CASSQGLAGGGDTQYF
TGTGCCAGCAGCCAAGGACTAGCGGGAGGGGGAGATACGCAGTATTTT
>TRBJ2-7|13|TRBV5-1|NA|NA
CASSDGSSYEQYF
TGCGCCAGCAGCGACGGGAGCTCCTACGAGCAGTACTTC
>TRBJ2-3|16|TRBV7-2|NA|TRBD2
CASSSGTSGRWHTQYF
TGTGCCAGCAGCTCTGGGACTAGCGGGAGATGGCATACGCAGTATTTT
>TRBJ1-3|13|TRBV7-2|NA|NA
CASLLGWGNTIYF
TGTGCCAGCTTGCTCGGGTGGGGAAACACCATATATTTT
>TRBJ2-7|17|TRBV9|NA|NA
CASSVEPNAGLRSEQYF
TGTGCCAGCAGCGTAGAACCCAACGCGGGACTCCGATCCGAGCAGTACTTC
>TRBJ2-7|16|TRBV27|NA|TRBD1
CASSFNRAGGFYEQYF
TGTGCCAGCAGTTTTAATCGGGCAGGGGGCTTCTACGAGCAGTACTTC
>TRBJ2-3|14|TRBV25-1|NA|NA
CASSELGLADTQYF
TGTGCCAGCAGTGAATTGGGCTTGGCAGATACGCAGTATTTT
>TRBJ2-7|15|TRBV5-5|NA|NA
CASSLAGETSYEQYF
TGTGCCAGCAGCTTGGCGGGAGAGACGTCCTACGAGCAGTACTTC
>TRBJ2-3|16|TRBV15|NA|TRBD2
CATSGIWTSGTDTQYF
TGTGCCACCAGCGGCATATGGACTAGCGGCACAGATACGCAGTATTTT
>TRBJ1-1|13|TRBV7-3|once|TRBD1
CASKWDRDTEAFF
TGTGCCAGCAAATGGGACAGGGACACTGAAGCTTTCTTT
>TRBJ2-4|15|TRBV24-1|once|TRBD1
CATSDDPGQDNIQYF
TGTGCCACCAGTGATGACCCGGGACAGGATAACATTCAGTACTTC
>TRBJ1-2|15|TRBV10-3|NA|TRBD1
CAISESTGGNYGYTF
TGTGCCATCAGTGAGTCGACAGGGGGCAACTATGGCTACACCTTC
>TRBJ2-1|16|TRBV5-7|NA|TRBD2
CASSLGKLAGGPHEFF
TGTGCCAGCAGCTTGGGTAAACTAGCGGGAGGGCCTCATGAGTTCTTC
>TRBJ2-7|13|TRBV6-2/TRBV6-3|NA|NA
CASSPQGTYEQYF
TGTGCCAGCAGCCCACAGGGCACCTACGAGCAGTACTTC
>TRBJ2-1|13|TRBV19|NA|NA
CASSPYTTNEQFF
TGTGCCAGTAGTCCGTATACTACCAATGAGCAGTTCTTC
>TRBJ1-2|15|TRBV7-3|once|NA
CASSLSTVLSPGYTF
TGTGCCAGCAGCTTATCCACAGTCCTATCGCCTGGCTACACCTTC
>TRBJ1-2|17|TRBV7-2|NA|NA
CASSLEGSVRGGYGYTF
TGTGCCAGCAGCCTTGAGGGTAGTGTCAGGGGTGGGTATGGCTACACCTTC
>TRBJ1-4|13|TRBV30|NA|NA
CAWSRGVGEKLFF
TGTGCCTGGAGTCGGGGGGTCGGTGAAAAACTGTTTTTT
>TRBJ2-7|13|TRBV3-1/TRBV3-2|NA|TRBD2
CASSPGREGEQYF
TGTGCCAGCAGCCCCGGACGGGAGGGAGAGCAGTACTTC
>TRBJ2-1|15|TRBV3-1/TRBV3-2|NA|TRBD1
CASRVTGGGEAEQFF
TGTGCCAGCAGGGTGACAGGGGGAGGGGAGGCTGAGCAGTTCTTC
>TRBJ2-5|16|TRBV4-1|NA|TRBD2
CASSHPRGLAGETQYF
TGCGCCAGCAGCCACCCGAGGGGACTAGCGGGAGAGACCCAGTACTTC
>TRBJ2-7|14|TRBV21-1|NA|NA
CASSRRDSSYEQYF
TGTGCCAGCAGCCGGCGGGACAGCTCCTACGAGCAGTACTTC
>TRBJ2-1|18|TRBV5-1|NA|NA
CASSLAPSPSSSYNEQFF
TGCGCCAGCAGCTTGGCCCCGTCCCCGTCGAGCTCCTACAATGAGCAGTTCTTC
>TRBJ1-1|15|TRBV5-1|NA|NA
CASSSGQNLNTEAFF
TGCGCCAGCAGCTCTGGACAGAACCTGAACACTGAAGCTTTCTTT
>TRBJ2-2|15|TRBV10-3|NA|TRBD1
CAISESGQGTGELFF
TGTGCCATCAGTGAGTCAGGACAGGGCACCGGGGAGCTGTTTTTT
>TRBJ1-6|16|TRBV28|once|NA
CASSWGPSSYNSPLHF
TGTGCCAGCAGCTGGGGGCCGAGCTCCTATAATTCACCCCTCCACTTT
>TRBJ2-7|15|TRBV5-6|NA|TRBD1
CASSPGTGYSYEQYF
TGTGCCAGCAGCCCTGGGACAGGATACTCCTACGAGCAGTACTTC
>TRBJ2-1|14|TRBV5-1|once|NA
CASAGTYTYNEQFF
TGCGCCAGTGCCGGGACTTACACATACAATGAGCAGTTCTTC
>TRBJ1-6|18|TRBV23-1|NA|NA
CASSHLDRVLEGRTPLHF
TGCGCCAGCAGTCACCTCGACAGAGTCCTTGAAGGGCGAACACCCCTCCACTTT
>TRBJ2-7|13|TRBV4-1|once|NA
CASSQGGLVEQYF
TGCGCCAGCAGCCAAGGGGGACTGGTCGAGCAGTACTTC
>TRBJ2-3|19|TRBV28|NA|NA
CASILQIPRVLTSTDTQYF
TGTGCCAGCATCCTCCAGATTCCCCGGGTATTAACCAGCACAGATACGCAGTATTTT
>TRBJ2-1|15|TRBV11-2|NA|TRBD2
CASTRSSGSWHEQFF
TGTGCCAGCACCCGATCTAGCGGGAGTTGGCATGAGCAGTTCTTC
>TRBJ1-6|13|TRBV4-3|NA|NA
CASSQENGSPLHF
TGCGCCAGCAGCCAAGAAAACGGTTCACCCCTCCACTTT
>TRBJ1-5|14|TRBV3-1/TRBV3-2|NA|NA
CASSQEAGYQPQHF
TGTGCCAGCAGCCAAGAGGCAGGGTATCAGCCCCAGCATTTT
>TRBJ2-3|16|TRBV7-3|once|TRBD2
CASSHGLAGEGDTQYF
TGTGCCAGCAGCCACGGACTAGCGGGAGAGGGAGATACGCAGTATTTT
>TRBJ1-5|15|TRBV6-5|NA|NA
CASNPGGPINQPQHF
TGTGCCTCCAACCCGGGGGGGCCGATCAATCAGCCCCAGCATTTT
>TRBJ2-2|17|TRBV9|NA|NA
CASSVKTSGPNTGELFF
TGTGCCAGCAGCGTCAAGACCAGCGGTCCGAACACCGGGGAGCTGTTTTTT
>TRBJ2-7|16|TRBV27|NA|TRBD2
CASSILAGDPTYEQYF
TGTGCCAGCAGTATACTAGCGGGAGACCCTACCTACGAGCAGTACTTC
>TRBJ2-3|17|TRBV13|NA|TRBD2
CASSWGTSGAGADTQYF
TGTGCCAGCAGCTGGGGGACTAGCGGGGCTGGAGCAGATACGCAGTATTTT
>TRBJ2-5|17|TRBV21-1|once|NA
CASSKVVQGPQEETQYF
TGTGCCAGCAGCAAAGTTGTACAGGGCCCCCAAGAAGAGACCCAGTACTTC
>TRBJ2-1|16|TRBV9|NA|TRBD2
CASSVGGTSGFNEQFF
TGTGCCAGCAGCGTAGGAGGGACTAGCGGGTTCAATGAGCAGTTCTTC
>TRBJ1-1|13|TRBV5-5|NA|NA
CASSLKGDTEAFF
TGTGCCAGCAGCTTGAAAGGGGACACTGAAGCTTTCTTT
>TRBJ2-5|11|TRBV9|NA|NA
CASSEGETQYF
TGTGCCAGCAGCGAGGGGGAGACCCAGTACTTC
>TRBJ2-2|11|TRBV19|NA|NA
CASTNRGELFF
TGTGCCAGTACGAACCGGGGGGAGCTGTTTTTT
>TRBJ1-1|13|TRBV28|NA|NA
CATLWGEFTEAFF
TGTGCCACCTTGTGGGGGGAGTTTACTGAAGCTTTCTTT
>TRBJ1-2|12|TRBV29-1|NA|NA
CSVDRGGYGYTF
TGCAGCGTTGACCGGGGGGGCTATGGCTACACCTTC